This TCR beta chain is drawn from a study of metastatic and nonmetastatic thyroid tumors. Thyroid surgery took place with no prior treatment in any patient. This CDR3 is 11 amino acids long. Trimming took 2 bases from V and 11 from J, leaving 9 bases between them. This clone showed up many times. With MiXCR, TCRdb reprocessed the PCR reads. Altogether about 20,000 clones are present, more than 9% being singletons, with the ten largest covering 5.5% to 7.5%. The sequence was obtained from a male donor with papillary thyroid cancer or a benign thyroid nodule (not recorded which). Some clones in this sample may be carry-over from other donors' samples. The J gene is TRBJ1-1, the V gene TRBV12-3 or TRBV12-4; the D is unclear. The specimen was blood. The CDR3 DNA is TGTGCCAGCAGTTTAATTGCGCTGGCTTTCTTT. Its translation is CASSLIALAFF.